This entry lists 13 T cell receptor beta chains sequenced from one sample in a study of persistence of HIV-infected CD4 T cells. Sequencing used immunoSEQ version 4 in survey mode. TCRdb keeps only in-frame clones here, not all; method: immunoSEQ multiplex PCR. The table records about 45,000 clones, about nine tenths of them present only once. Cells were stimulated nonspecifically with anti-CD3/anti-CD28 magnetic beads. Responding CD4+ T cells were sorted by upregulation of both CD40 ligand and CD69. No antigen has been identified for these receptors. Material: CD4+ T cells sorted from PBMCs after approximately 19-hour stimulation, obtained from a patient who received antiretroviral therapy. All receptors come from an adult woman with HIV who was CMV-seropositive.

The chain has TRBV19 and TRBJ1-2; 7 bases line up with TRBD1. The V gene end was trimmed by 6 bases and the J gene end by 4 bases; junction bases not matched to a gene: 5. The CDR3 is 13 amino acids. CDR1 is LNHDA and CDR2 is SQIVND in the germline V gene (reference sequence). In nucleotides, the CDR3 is TGTGCCAGTAGGCAGGGGGGTAGCTATGGCTACACCTTC. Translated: CASRQGGSYGYTF.

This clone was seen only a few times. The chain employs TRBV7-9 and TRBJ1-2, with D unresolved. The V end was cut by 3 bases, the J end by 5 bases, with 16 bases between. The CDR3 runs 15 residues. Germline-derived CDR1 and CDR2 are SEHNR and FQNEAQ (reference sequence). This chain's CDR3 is CASSFGDPKVYGYTF. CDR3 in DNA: TGTGCCAGCAGCTTTGGAGACCCCAAGGTGTATGGCTACACCTTC.

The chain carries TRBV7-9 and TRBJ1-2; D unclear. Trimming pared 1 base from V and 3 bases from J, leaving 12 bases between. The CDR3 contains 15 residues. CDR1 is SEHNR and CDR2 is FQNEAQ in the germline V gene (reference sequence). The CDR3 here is CASSLVQRFHYGYTF. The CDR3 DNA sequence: TGTGCCAGCAGCTTAGTCCAGAGATTCCACTATGGCTACACCTTC.

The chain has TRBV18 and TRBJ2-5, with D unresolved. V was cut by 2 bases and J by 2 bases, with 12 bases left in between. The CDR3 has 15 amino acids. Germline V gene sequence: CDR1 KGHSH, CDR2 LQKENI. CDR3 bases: TGTGCCAGCTCACCAAACAAAGGGCCTCAAGAGACCCAGTACTTC. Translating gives CASSPNKGPQETQYF.

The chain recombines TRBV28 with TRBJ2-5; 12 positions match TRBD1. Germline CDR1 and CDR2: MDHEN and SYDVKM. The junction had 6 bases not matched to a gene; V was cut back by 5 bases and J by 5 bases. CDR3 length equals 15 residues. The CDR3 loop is CASSPRDRGLETQYF. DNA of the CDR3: TGTGCCAGCAGTCCCCGGGACAGGGGGCTCGAGACCCAGTACTTC.

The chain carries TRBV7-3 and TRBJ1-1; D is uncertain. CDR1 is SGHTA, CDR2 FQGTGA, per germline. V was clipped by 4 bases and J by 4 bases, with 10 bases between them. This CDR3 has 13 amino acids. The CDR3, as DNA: TGTGCCAGCAGCTACTTGGCAGGCACTGAAGCTTTCTTT. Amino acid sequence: CASSYLAGTEAFF.

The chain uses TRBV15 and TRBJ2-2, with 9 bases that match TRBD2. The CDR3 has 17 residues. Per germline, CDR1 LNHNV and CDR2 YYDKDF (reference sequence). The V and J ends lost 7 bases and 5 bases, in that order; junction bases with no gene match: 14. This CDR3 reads CATTPQAGGRYTGELFF. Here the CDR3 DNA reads TGTGCCACCACCCCACAGGCGGGGGGGCGTTATACCGGGGAGCTGTTTTTT.

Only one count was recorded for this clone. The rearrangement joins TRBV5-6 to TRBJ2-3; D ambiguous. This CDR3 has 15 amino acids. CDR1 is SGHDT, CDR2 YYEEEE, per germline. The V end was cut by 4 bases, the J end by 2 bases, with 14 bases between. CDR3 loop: CASSPGPNPTDTQYF. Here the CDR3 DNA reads TGTGCCAGCAGCCCTGGACCAAACCCCACAGATACGCAGTATTTT.

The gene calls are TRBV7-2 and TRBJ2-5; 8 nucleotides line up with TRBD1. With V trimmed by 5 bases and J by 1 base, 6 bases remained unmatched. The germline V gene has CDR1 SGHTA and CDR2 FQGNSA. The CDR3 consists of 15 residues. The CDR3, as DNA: TGTGCCAGCAGCCCCCGGACAGGGACCCAAGAGACCCAGTACTTC. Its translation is CASSPRTGTQETQYF.

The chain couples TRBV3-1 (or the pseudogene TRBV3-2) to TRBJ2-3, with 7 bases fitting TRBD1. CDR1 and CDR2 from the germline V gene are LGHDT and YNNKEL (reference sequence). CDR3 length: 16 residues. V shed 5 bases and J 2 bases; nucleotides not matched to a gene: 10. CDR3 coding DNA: TGTGCCAGCAGCAAAACGGACAGGCTAGACACAGATACGCAGTATTTT. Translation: CASSKTDRLDTDTQYF.

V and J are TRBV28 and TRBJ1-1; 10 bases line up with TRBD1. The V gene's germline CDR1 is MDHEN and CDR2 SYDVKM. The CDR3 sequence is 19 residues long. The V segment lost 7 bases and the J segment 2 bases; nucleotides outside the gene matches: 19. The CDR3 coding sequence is TGTGCCAGCATCCCTTCCCCTGGGGGGGGACAGGGGCAAAACACTGAAGCTTTCTTT. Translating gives CASIPSPGGGQGQNTEAFF.

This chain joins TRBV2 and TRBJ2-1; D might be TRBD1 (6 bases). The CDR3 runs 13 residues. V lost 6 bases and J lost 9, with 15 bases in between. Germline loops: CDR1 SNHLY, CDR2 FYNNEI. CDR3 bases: TGTGCCAGCAGCCCCAACAGGGACGGTGAGCAGTTCTTC. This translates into CASSPNRDGEQFF.

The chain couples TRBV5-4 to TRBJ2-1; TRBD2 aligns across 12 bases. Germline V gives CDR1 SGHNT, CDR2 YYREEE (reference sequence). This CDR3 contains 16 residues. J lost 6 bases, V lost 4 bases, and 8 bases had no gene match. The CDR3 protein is CASSPPASGGANEQFF. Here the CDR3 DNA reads TGTGCCAGCAGCCCTCCGGCTAGCGGGGGGGCCAATGAGCAGTTCTTC.